Each of the 17 T cell receptor beta chains below was sequenced from the same sample in a study of Ad26.COV2.S vaccination and SARS-CoV-2 variants. The treatment was: 15 to 20 received Ad26.COV2.S at low or high dose, single or two shots; roughly 5 received placebo; per-sample allocation not given. The study sampled participants on day 63 after the first vaccine or placebo injection. TCRdb's table, derived via immunoSEQ multiplex PCR, lists solely in-frame clones and lacks some. The sample lists 200,000 to 300,000 clones, around nine tenths occurring once. The sample in question was peripheral blood, obtained in a trial of Ad26.COV2.S vaccine versus placebo. These receptors all come from a person aged 18 to 59 who received the Ad26.COV2.S COVID-19 vaccine or a placebo.

The rearrangement joins TRBV6-5 to TRBJ2-5, with TRBD1 matching 8 bases. Germline V lookup: CDR1 MNHEY, CDR2 SVGAGI. The CDR3 extends over 14 amino acids. After removal of 6 bases from V and 3 bases from J, the junction contained 6 bases not matched to a gene. CDR3: CASSRQGSKETQYF. CDR3 nucleotide sequence: TGTGCCAGCAGCCGACAGGGGTCGAAAGAGACCCAGTACTTC.

This chain links TRBV18 with TRBJ2-3, with D possibly matching TRBD2 (6 bases). Per the germline V gene, CDR1 is KGHSH and CDR2 is LQKENI. The germline V and J ends were trimmed by 3 bases and 0 bases, with 16 bases remaining between them. The CDR3 has 17 residues. DNA of the CDR3: TGTGCCAGCTCACCGCGGCTTTCCGGGACTAGCACAGATACGCAGTATTTT. Translation gives CASSPRLSGTSTDTQYF. The complete variable domain, with remaining parts taken from reference TRBV18 and TRBJ2-3, reads NAGVMQNPRHLVRRRGQEARLRCSPMKGHSHVYWYRQLPEEGLKFMVYLQKENIIDESGMPKERFSAEFPKEGPSILRIQQVVRGDSAAYFCASSPRLSGTSTDTQYFGPGTRLTVL.

The rearrangement links TRBV3-1 (or the pseudogene TRBV3-2) to TRBJ2-5, with 12 bases matching TRBD1. V shed 1 base and J 5 bases; nucleotides not matched to a gene: 14. The length of the CDR3 is 19 residues. The V gene's germline CDR1 is LGHDT and CDR2 YNNKEL (reference sequence). CDR3 in DNA: TGTGCCAGCAGCCAAGCGCACTTTGCCGGGACAGGGGGCGGGGAGACCCAGTACTTC. It codes for CASSQAHFAGTGGGETQYF.

The chain couples TRBV30 to TRBJ1-1, with D possibly TRBD1 on 6 matching bases. CDR1 and CDR2 from the germline V gene are GTSNPN and SVGIG (reference sequence). The CDR3 covers 14 residues. The V gene lost 0 bases and the J gene lost 1 base, with 9 bases spanning the gap. This CDR3 is CAWSVQGGNTEAFF. Written as DNA, the CDR3 is TGTGCCTGGAGTGTACAAGGGGGGAACACTGAAGCTTTCTTT.

The rearrangement uses TRBV12-5 and TRBJ2-6, with D perhaps TRBD1 or TRBD2 (5 bases each). Trimming shortened V by 3 bases and J by 0 bases, and 12 bases separated the two germline ends. Germline CDR1 is LGHNT and CDR2 is FRNRAP. The CDR3 has 17 amino acids. The DNA of the CDR3 is TGTGCTAGTGGTTTTGGGGGACGGCGCTCTGGGGCCAACGTCCTGACTTTC. This translates into CASGFGGRRSGANVLTF.

This chain uses TRBV19 with TRBJ1-2; no clear D. This CDR3 contains 13 residues. Germline CDR1 and CDR2: LNHDA and SQIVND (reference sequence). V dropped 6 bases and J dropped 2 bases, with 10 bases sitting between them. The CDR3 sequence: CASRPTKNYGYTF. The CDR3 DNA follows: TGTGCCAGTAGACCGACGAAAAACTATGGCTACACCTTC.

V is TRBV23-1 and J is TRBJ2-2; 7 bases line up with TRBD2. TRBV23-1 is recorded as an ORF, its role being uncertain. V lost 3 bases to trimming and J lost 6 bases; unmatched junction nucleotides: 10. The CDR3 runs to 16 residues. Here the CDR3 DNA reads TGCGCCAGCAGTCAGTTACGGGGAGGGATCGCCGGGGAGCTGTTTTTT. This translates into CASSQLRGGIAGELFF.

This clone has only a few counts. V is TRBV19 and J is TRBJ1-2; no clear D gene. This CDR3 comprises 13 residues. Trimming took 4 bases from V and 4 from J, leaving 10 bases between them. Looked up from germline, CDR1 is LNHDA and CDR2 is SQIVND (reference sequence). The CDR3 protein is CASSTSAFYGYTF. CDR3 DNA sequence: TGTGCCAGTAGTACGTCAGCCTTCTATGGCTACACCTTC.

Remarks on this clone: Other DNA sequences in this sample translate to the same CDR3. This chain uses TRBV19 with TRBJ1-1; the D gene is possibly TRBD1 (5 bases). Trimming left V 4 bases short and J 0 bases short, with 6 bases between. Germline CDR1 and CDR2: LNHDA and SQIVND (reference sequence). The length of the CDR3 is 13 residues. CDR3 nucleotide sequence: TGTGCCAGTAGTACGGGGCTGAACACTGAAGCTTTCTTT. Amino acid sequence: CASSTGLNTEAFF.

The V call is TRBV10-3, the J call TRBJ1-1; 9 nucleotides agree with TRBD1. Germline-derived CDR1 and CDR2 are ENHRY and SYGVKD. The trim removed 6 bases at V and 4 bases at J, leaving 9 bases unmatched. The CDR3 spans 15 residues. The CDR3 sequence is CAIRPPGQGSTEAFF. CDR3 DNA: TGTGCCATCAGACCGCCGGGACAGGGATCCACTGAAGCTTTCTTT.

V gene TRBV14 combines with J gene TRBJ1-1; 8 bases map to TRBD1. The CDR3 totals 13 residues. From germline, CDR1 is SGHDN and CDR2 FVKESK. Trimming at V came to 5 bases and at J to 7 bases, leaving 6 bases not matched to a gene. The CDR3, as DNA: TGTGCCAGCAGCTCAGGGGGCTGGGGTGAAGCTTTCTTT. It specifies CASSSGGWGEAFF. Drawing the rest from reference TRBV14 and TRBJ1-1, the complete variable domain is EAGVTQFPSHSVIEKGQTVTLRCDPISGHDNLYWYRRVMGKEIKFLLHFVKESKQDESGMPNNRFLAERTGGTYSTLKVQPAELEDSGVYFCASSSGGWGEAFFGQGTRLTVV.

The rearrangement uses TRBV23-1 and TRBJ2-7, with 8 positions matching TRBD1. TRBV23-1 qualifies as an ORF whose function is uncertain. The CDR3 contains 15 residues. V lost 3 bases and J lost 3; bases outside the gene matches: 7. DNA of the CDR3: TGCGCCAGCAGTCATTCCCGGACAGGGCACTACGAGCAGTACGTC. This sequence encodes CASSHSRTGHYEQYV.

The chain employs TRBV4-3 and TRBJ2-4; tentative D call: TRBD2 (6 bases). The V and J ends lost 1 base and 1 base respectively, with 11 bases between them. Germline assignment: CDR1 LGHNA and CDR2 YSLEER. The CDR3 consists of 16 residues. CDR3 amino acids: CASSQGTSFAKNIQYF. In nucleotides, the CDR3 is TGCGCCAGCAGCCAAGGAACTAGCTTTGCCAAAAACATTCAGTACTTC.

The chain couples TRBV29-1 to TRBJ1-2, with TRBD1 matching 8 bases. CDR3 length: 13 residues. The V segment lost 5 bases and the J segment 1 base; nucleotides outside the gene matches: 3. Germline CDR1 and CDR2: SQVTM and ANQGSEA. CDR3 DNA sequence: TGCAGCGTTATACAGGGGGTTAACTATGGCTACACCTTC. Protein product: CSVIQGVNYGYTF.

The V gene is TRBV18, the J gene TRBJ1-3, with D perhaps matching TRBD1 (5 bases). Trimming pared 2 bases from V and 1 base from J, leaving 9 bases between. The CDR3 sequence is 15 residues long. CDR1 KGHSH and CDR2 LQKENI come from the germline V gene. In nucleotides, the CDR3 is TGTGCCAGCTCACCAGACAGCAATTCTGGAAACACCATATATTTT. Amino acid sequence: CASSPDSNSGNTIYF.

The chain is built from TRBV27 and TRBJ2-6; 10 bases align to TRBD1. Per germline, CDR1 MNHEY and CDR2 SMNVEV (reference sequence). The CDR3 is made up of 17 amino acids. V lost 5 bases and J lost 1; bases outside the gene matches: 5. This CDR3 reads CASSPDRGQSGANVLTF. The CDR3, as DNA: TGTGCCAGCAGTCCCGACAGGGGGCAATCTGGGGCCAACGTCCTGACTTTC.

V is TRBV6-5 and J is TRBJ2-1; D uncertain. Germline V gene lookup returns CDR1 MNHEY and CDR2 SVGAGI. The length of the CDR3 is 14 residues. Trimming cost V 6 bases and J 7 bases, with 16 bases left between them. In DNA, the CDR3 is TGTGCCAGCAGCCCCCTAGGTGCGCGGAATGAGCAGTTCTTC. Encoded protein: CASSPLGARNEQFF.